The entry that follows covers one TCR beta chain sequence. The antigen is unknown. TCRdb re-called the multiplex PCR reads with MiXCR, one entry per CDR3 protein. The sample includes about 21,000 distinct CDR3 sequences, about 41% of them seen just once. The record originates from a study of breast tumors, draining lymph nodes, adjacent tissues. CDR1 SNHLY and CDR2 FYNNEI come from the germline V gene. This CDR3 has 15 amino acids. With 5 bases clipped from V and 4 bases from J, the junction kept 8 bases outside the gene matches. Whole-study findings and limits: Data only fit, rather than demonstrated, lymph node origin of most tumor T cells. Luminal-like breast cancer showed significantly higher tumor–nontumor repertoire similarity than basal-like.

The sample taken for sequencing was breast tumor tissue. The chain has TRBV2 and TRBJ1-5; 7 nucleotides agree with TRBD1. This sequence was found in a female donor with breast cancer. Some clones in this sample may be carry-over from other donors' samples. CDR3 in DNA: TGTGCCAGCAGTTTACAGGGGATGGAAAATCAGCCCCAGCATTTT. It specifies CASSLQGMENQPQHF.